The present T cell receptor (beta chain) was sequenced within a study of CD8+ T cells in alopecia areata listed by TCRdb under 2018. Describing the broader study: The treated patients, all with moderate-to-severe alopecia areata, were enrolled in an open-label pilot trial of oral tofacitinib given at 5 to 10 mg twice daily. The RNA source kit depended on sample type: the PAXgene miRNA kit for fixed scalp, the miRNeasy kit for PBMCs, and the RNeasy kit for mouse skin. Scalp tissue and sorted CD4+ and CD8+ peripheral blood T cells from patchy and totalis/universalis alopecia areata patients and from healthy controls were covered by human TCRbeta sequencing. Scalp clonality was compared among normal scalp (n=4), patchy alopecia areata scalp (n=8), and alopecia totalis/universalis scalp (n=8). Tofacitinib was administered for 6 to 18 months, and 6 months of follow-up off drug were then conducted to assess delayed response and recurrence. High-throughput TCRbeta sequencing was used to examine T cell clonal expansion in alopecia areata in both the C3H/HeJ mouse model and human patients. Amplification of TCRbeta CDR3 regions was done by immunoSEQ multiplex PCR using 35 Vbeta forward primers and 13 Jbeta reverse primers. Tofacitinib-treated patients had biopsies at baseline and at 4 and 24 weeks of treatment, with a later scalp biopsy in several patients. The investigation overall reported the following: Compared with mice, TCR sequences shared between patients were less clear, possibly partly because of HLA diversity across the patient population. Unlike mouse skin, which is dominated by gammadelta T cells, normal human skin has resident alphabeta T cells that are also sequenced, and this complicates analysis of the scalp TCR repertoire. Lesional scalp, especially in alopecia totalis/universalis, showed higher clonality and more expanded CD8+ clones than normal scalp, suggesting antigenic drive.

CDR1 PRHDT and CDR2 FYEKMQ were looked up in the germline V gene (reference sequence). Including cysteine and phenylalanine, the CDR3 has 14 amino acids. CDR3 DNA is the only sequence kept; it has 42 bases, read in frame from the first base. Trimming costs V 0 bases and J 5 bases, and their ends lie 10 bases apart. Reading the label with the study, this specimen's time point is: baseline before oral tofacitinib. Peripheral blood and lesional scalp punch biopsies were obtained from patients with alopecia areata. PBMCs were isolated by density centrifugation and stained for CD3, CD4 and CD8, and CD4+ and CD8+ T cells were sorted on a FACSAria. Turning to this clone: The antigen it recognizes is unknown. No base qualities exist here, and no much larger clone lies one base off it.

The method behind the library was the immunoSEQ multiplex PCR assay. For TCR sequencing, RNA was extracted from every sample and reverse transcribed into cDNA to serve as template. SuperScript III was used to make first-strand cDNA, primed with a 2:1 mix of oligo-dT and random hexamers. A synthetic immune receptor repertoire was used to measure amplification bias, and any remaining bias was corrected computationally. The authors processed their data as follows. After raw reads were preprocessed to remove errors, the CDR3 was defined following IMGT conventions as running from the conserved cysteine to phenylalanine. Clonality was computed by normalizing Shannon entropy by log2 of the number of productive unique TCRs and subtracting the result from 1. Scalp TCRbeta sequences were cross-referenced with sorted blood CD4 and CD8 repertoires so that the CD4 or CD8 identity of scalp clones could be inferred. TCRdb stores this immuneACCESS table with in-frame sequences only. Part of the clones is absent; in the studies checked, under half of the shortfall reflects unresolved V genes, and no reason is known for the rest. The DNA gave D and trimming, while V, J and clone size come from that table. This sample is represented by 100,000 to 150,000 clones; 45% to 50% of them were singletons. The ten largest account for under 20% of the sample.

This specimen consisted of CD8+ T cells sorted from blood, obtained at week 0. Recombination linked TRBV13 to TRBJ2-5, with the D gene uncertain. This TCR came from a human donor with alopecia areata. The nucleotides read TGTGCCAGCAGCTTAGGACATGGACGGGAGACCCAGTACTTC. Its translation is CASSLGHGRETQYF.